The following is a TCR beta chain sequence with its context. The antigen remains undetermined. The sample originates from a study of T cells after yellow fever vaccination. In the study overall: SMART-Seq v4 Ultra Low Input prepared the low-cell-number fractions.

Notes on the study in general: Most clones from primary vaccination resurfaced after the booster (roughly 96% CD4, 88% CD8).

The TCR cDNA carried a universal primer site and UMIs from 5'RACE template switching. TCRdb passed the 5' RACE reads through MiXCR, listing each CDR3 protein once. Of approximately 300,000 distinct CDR3 sequences in the sample, approximately 12% are singletons; the top ten hold around 0.55%. Trimming removed 5 bases at V and 6 bases at J, with 10 bases between. This CDR3 region has 11 residues. Germline loops: CDR1 GTSNPN, CDR2 SVGIG (reference sequence). The chain carries TRBV30 and TRBJ1-1; possibly TRBD1 for D (5 bases). This receptor was taken from a man younger than 40 who received the YFV17D yellow fever vaccine. The source was CD4+ T cells sorted from PBMCs, collected 45 days after the yellow fever booster vaccination. The CDR3 DNA sequence: TGTGCCTGGGTCCGGGGGGCTGAAGCTTTCTTT. Its protein product is CAWVRGAEAFF.